Detailed here is one T cell receptor (beta chain). Its antigen is unknown. Between the trimmed V and J ends, which lost 6 bases and 4 bases, there was a span of 13 bases. The CDR3 length is 14 residues. Germline V gene lookup returns CDR1 SEHNR and CDR2 FQNEAQ (reference sequence). TCRdb used MiXCR to reprocess the 5' RACE reads, holding one entry per CDR3 protein. The sample gives a few hundred thousand distinct CDR3 sequences, less than 20% of which show up once; around 16% is in the top ten. This sample was included in a study of T cells after yellow fever vaccination. The study, taken as a whole, reports: Most primary-vaccination clones recurred post-booster (nearly 98% CD4, over 70% CD8). Among all clonotypes, a small share was observed in both CD4 and CD8 compartments.

The chain combines TRBV7-9 with TRBJ2-4, with a possible D match to TRBD1 (5 bases). The specimen comprised PBMCs, sampled 5 to 6 days after the first yellow fever vaccination. The sequence came from a man aged 18 to 30 who received the YFV17D yellow fever vaccine. CDR3: CASSLTVGKNIQYF. For the CDR3, the DNA is TGTGCCAGCAGTTTGACAGTGGGGAAAAACATTCAGTACTTC.